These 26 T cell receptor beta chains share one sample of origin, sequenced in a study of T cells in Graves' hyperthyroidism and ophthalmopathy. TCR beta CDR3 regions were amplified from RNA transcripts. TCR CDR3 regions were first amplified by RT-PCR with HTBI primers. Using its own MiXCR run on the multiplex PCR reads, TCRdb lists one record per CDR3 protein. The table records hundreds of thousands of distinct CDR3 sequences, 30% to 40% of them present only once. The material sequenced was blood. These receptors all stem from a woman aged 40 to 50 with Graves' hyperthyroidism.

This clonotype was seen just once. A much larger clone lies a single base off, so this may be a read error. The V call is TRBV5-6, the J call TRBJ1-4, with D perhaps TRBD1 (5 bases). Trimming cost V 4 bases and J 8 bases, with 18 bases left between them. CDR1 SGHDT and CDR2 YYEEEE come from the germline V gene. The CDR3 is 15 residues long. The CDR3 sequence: CASSLSAGRGEKLFF. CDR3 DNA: TGTGCCAGCAGCCTAAGCGCAGGGCGCGGAGAAAAACTGTTTTTT.

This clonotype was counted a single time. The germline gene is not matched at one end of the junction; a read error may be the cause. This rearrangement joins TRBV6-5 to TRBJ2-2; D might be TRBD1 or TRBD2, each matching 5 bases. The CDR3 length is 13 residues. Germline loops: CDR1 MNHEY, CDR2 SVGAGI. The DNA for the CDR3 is TGTGCCAGCAGTTCGGAGAACACCGGGGACCTGTTTTTT. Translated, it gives CASSSENTGDLFF.

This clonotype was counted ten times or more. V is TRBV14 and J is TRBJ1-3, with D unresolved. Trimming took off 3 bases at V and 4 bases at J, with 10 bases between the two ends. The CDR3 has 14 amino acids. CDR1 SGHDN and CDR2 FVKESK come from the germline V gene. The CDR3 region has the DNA TGTGCCAGCAGCCAGCAGGCAGCAGGAAACACCATATATTTT. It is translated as CASSQQAAGNTIYF.

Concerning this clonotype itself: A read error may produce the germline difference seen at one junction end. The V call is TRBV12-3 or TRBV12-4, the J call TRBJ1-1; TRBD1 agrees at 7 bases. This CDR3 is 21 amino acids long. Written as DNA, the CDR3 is TGTGCCAACAGTCCCAACAACTTGGGACAGTCAATCCTTCCCTGGAACACTGAAGCTTTCTTT. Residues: CANSPNNLGQSILPWNTEAFF.

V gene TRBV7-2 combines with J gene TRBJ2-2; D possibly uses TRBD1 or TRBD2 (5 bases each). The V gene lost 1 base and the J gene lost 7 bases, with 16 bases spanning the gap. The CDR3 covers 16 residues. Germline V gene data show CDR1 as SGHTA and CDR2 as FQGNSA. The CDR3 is CASSLDPGTVYGELFF. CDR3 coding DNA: TGTGCCAGCAGCTTAGATCCAGGGACGGTCTACGGGGAGCTGTTTTTT. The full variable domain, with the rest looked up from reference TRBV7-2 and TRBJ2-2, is GAGVSQSPSNKVTEKGKDVELRCDPISGHTALYWYRQSLGQGLEFLIYFQGNSAPDKSGLPSDRFSAERTGGSVSTLTIQRTQQEDSAVYLCASSLDPGTVYGELFFGEGSRLTVL.

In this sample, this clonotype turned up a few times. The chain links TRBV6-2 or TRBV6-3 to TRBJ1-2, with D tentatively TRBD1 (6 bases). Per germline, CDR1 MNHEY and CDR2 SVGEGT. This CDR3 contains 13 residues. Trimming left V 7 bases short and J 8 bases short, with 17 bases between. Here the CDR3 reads CASITTGARGYTF. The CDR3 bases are TGTGCCAGCATCACTACGGGGGCGCGGGGCTACACCTTC.

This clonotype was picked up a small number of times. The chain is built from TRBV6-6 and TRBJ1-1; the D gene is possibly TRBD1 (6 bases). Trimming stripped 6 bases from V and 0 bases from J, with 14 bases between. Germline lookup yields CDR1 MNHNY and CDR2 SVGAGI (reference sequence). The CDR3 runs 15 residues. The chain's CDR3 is CASRSQDRMNTEAFF. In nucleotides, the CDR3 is TGTGCCAGCAGATCCCAGGACAGAATGAACACTGAAGCTTTCTTT.

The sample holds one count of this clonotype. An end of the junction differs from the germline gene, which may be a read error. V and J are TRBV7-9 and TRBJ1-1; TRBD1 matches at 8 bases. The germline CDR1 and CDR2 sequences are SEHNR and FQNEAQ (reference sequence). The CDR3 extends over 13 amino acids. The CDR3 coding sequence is TGCGCCAGCAGCCCAGGGGGCTTCGGTGAGCAGTTCTTT. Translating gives CASSPGGFGEQFF.

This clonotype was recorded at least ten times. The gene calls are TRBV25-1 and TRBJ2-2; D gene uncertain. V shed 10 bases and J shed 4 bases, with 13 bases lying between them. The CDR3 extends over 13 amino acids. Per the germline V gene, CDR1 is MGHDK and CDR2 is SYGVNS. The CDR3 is CAISPWTTGELFF. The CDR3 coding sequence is TGTGCCATCTCGCCCTGGACCACCGGGGAGCTGTTTTTT.

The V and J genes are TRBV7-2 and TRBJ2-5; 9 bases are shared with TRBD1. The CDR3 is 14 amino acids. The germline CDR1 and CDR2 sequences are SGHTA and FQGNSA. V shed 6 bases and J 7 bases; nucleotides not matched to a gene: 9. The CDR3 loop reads CASSSGTGLPTQYF. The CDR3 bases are TGTGCCAGCAGTTCCGGGACAGGGTTACCGACCCAGTACTTC.

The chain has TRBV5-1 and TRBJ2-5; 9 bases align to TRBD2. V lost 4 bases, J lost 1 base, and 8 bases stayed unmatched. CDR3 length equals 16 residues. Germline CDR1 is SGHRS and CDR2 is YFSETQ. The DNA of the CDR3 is TGCGCCAGCAGCCAAACTTCACTAGCGGGCCAAGAGACCCAGTACTTC. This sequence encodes CASSQTSLAGQETQYF.

The CDR3 reads CASSLTMGTGETQYF. The CDR3 bases are TGTGCCAGCAGCTTAACAATGGGCACCGGGGAGACCCAGTACTTC. The chain couples TRBV7-3 to TRBJ2-5; D not resolved. V lost 0 bases, J lost 5 bases, and 13 bases lay in between. Germline assignment: CDR1 SGHTA and CDR2 FQGTGA. CDR3 length: 15 amino acids. Full variable domain (outside the CDR3, taken from reference TRBV7-3 and TRBJ2-5): GAGVSQTPSNKVTEKGKYVELRCDPISGHTALYWYRQSLGQGPEFLIYFQGTGAADDSGLPNDRFFAVRPEGSVSTLKIQRTERGDSAVYLCASSLTMGTGETQYFGPGTRLLVL.

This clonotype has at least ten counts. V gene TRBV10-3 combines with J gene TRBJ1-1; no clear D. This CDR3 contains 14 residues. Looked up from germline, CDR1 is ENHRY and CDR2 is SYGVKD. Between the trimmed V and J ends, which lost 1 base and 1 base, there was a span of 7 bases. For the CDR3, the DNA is TGTGCCATCAGTGAGTACGAGAGGAACACTGAAGCTTTCTTT. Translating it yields CAISEYERNTEAFF.

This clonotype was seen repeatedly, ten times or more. CDR3 residues: CSAGEEATGSRGYTF. Here the CDR3 DNA reads TGCAGTGCTGGCGAGGAGGCCACAGGAAGTAGGGGCTACACCTTC. This chain uses TRBV20-1 with TRBJ1-2; possible D gene TRBD1, 5 bases. CDR3 length equals 15 residues. The V end lost 5 bases, the J end lost 8 bases, and 24 bases lay between the germline ends. Germline V gives CDR1 DFQATT, CDR2 SNEGSKA (reference sequence).

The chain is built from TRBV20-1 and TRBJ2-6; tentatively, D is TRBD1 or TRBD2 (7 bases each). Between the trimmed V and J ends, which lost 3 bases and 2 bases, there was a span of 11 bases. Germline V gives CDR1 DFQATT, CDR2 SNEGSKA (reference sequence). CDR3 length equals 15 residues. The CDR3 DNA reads TGCAGTGCTAGCCAGGGGGGGGCTGGGGCCAACGTCCTGACTTTC. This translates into CSASQGGAGANVLTF.

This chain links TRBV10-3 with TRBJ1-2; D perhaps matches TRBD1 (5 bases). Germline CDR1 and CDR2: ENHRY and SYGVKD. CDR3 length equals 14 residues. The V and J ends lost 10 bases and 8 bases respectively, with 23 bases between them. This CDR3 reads CANSPTRDGVGYTF. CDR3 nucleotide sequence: TGTGCCAACTCACCAACCCGGGACGGGGTCGGCTACACCTTC.

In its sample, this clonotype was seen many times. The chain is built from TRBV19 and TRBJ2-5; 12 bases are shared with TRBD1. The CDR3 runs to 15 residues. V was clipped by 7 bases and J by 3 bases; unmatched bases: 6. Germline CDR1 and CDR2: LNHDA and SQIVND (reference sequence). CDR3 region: CASTSGTGGEETQYF. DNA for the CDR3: TGTGCCAGTACGTCCGGGACAGGGGGCGAAGAGACCCAGTACTTC.

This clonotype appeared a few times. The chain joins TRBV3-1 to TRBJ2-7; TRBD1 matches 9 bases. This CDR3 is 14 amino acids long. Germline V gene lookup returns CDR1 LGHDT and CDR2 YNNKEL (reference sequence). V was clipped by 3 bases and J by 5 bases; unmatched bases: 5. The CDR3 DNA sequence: TGTGCCAGCAGCCACTCGGGACAGGGCGACGAGCAGTACTTC. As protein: CASSHSGQGDEQYF.

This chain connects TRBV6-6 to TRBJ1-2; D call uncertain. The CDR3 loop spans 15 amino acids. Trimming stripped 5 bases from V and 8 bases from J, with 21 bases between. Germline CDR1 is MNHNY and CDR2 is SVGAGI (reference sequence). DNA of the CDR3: TGTGCCAGCAGTGATGGACTATCCTCGTGGTACGGCTACACCTTC. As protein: CASSDGLSSWYGYTF.

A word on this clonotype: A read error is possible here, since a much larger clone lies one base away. CDR3 protein: CASSMMRGQGPEAFF. CDR3 DNA sequence: TGTGCCAGTAGTATGATGCGGGGACAGGGTCCTGAAGCTTTCTTT. The rearrangement uses TRBV19 and TRBJ1-1; 9 bases are a match to TRBD1. Germline lookup yields CDR1 LNHDA and CDR2 SQIVND (reference sequence). CDR3 length equals 15 residues. Trimming at V came to 3 bases and at J to 6 bases, leaving 8 bases not matched to a gene.

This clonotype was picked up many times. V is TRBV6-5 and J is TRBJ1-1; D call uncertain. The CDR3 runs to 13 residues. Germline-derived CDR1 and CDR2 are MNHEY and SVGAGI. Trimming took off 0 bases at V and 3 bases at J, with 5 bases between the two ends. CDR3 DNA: TGTGCCAGCAGTTACTCATTGGACACTGAAGCTTTCTTT. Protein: CASSYSLDTEAFF.

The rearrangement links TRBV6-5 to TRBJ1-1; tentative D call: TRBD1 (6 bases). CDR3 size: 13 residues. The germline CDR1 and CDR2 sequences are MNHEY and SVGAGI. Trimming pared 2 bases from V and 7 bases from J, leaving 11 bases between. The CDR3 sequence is CASSYTGLLEAFF. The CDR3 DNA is TGTGCCAGCAGTTACACAGGGTTGCTTGAAGCTTTCTTT.

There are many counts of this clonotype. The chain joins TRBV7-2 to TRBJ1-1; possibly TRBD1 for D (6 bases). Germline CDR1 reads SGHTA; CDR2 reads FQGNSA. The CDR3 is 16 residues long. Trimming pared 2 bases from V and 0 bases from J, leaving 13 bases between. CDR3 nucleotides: TGTGCCAGCAGCTTACAGGGGCTTGGGATGAACACTGAAGCTTTCTTT. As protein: CASSLQGLGMNTEAFF.

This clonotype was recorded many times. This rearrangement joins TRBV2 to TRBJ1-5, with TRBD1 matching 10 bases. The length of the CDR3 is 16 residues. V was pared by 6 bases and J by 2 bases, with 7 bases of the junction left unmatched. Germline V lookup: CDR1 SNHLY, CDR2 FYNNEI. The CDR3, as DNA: TGTGCCAGCAGATGGGACAGGGGTGCGGGCAATCAGCCCCAGCATTTT. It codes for CASRWDRGAGNQPQHF.

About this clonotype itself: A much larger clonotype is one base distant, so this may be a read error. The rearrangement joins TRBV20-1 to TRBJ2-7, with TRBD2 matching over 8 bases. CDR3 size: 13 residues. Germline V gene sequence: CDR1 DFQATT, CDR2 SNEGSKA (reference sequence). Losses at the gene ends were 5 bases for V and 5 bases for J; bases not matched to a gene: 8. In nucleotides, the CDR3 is TGCAGTGCTTTTAGCGGGGATGACCACGAGCAGTACTTC. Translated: CSAFSGDDHEQYF.

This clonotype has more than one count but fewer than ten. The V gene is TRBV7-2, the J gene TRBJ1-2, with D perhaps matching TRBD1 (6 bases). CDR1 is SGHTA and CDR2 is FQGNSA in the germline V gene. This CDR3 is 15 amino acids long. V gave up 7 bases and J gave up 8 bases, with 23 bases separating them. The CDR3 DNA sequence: TGTGCCAGCAACTTGAAGTCGTTCGGGGGCGCCGGCTACACCTTC. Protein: CASNLKSFGGAGYTF.